This T cell receptor (beta chain) was recovered during a study of OX40 agonist ivuxolimab in advanced cancers. Points from the study as a whole: Antigen targets of the expanded peripheral T cells went undetermined.

For this clone: Its antigen is still unknown.

V lost 7 bases, J lost 7 bases, and 10 bases lay in between. In germline, CDR1 is SQVTM, CDR2 ANQGSEA. This CDR3 has 11 amino acids. The sampling schedule covered blood at baseline, cycle 4 day 1, and cycle 7 day 1. Sequenced by immunoSEQ multiplex PCR; TCRdb stores in-frame clones only, minus some. The sample carries tens of thousands of clones, just under 90% recorded once. This clonotype originated in an adult with an advanced solid tumor such as melanoma, head and neck, liver or kidney cancer. This specimen was CD4+ or CD8+ T cells sorted from blood, taken in a trial of the OX40 agonist ivuxolimab. The rearrangement uses TRBV29-1 and TRBJ2-2; possible D gene TRBD2, 5 bases. Here the CDR3 DNA reads TGCAGCGCGACCGGGGTCGGGGAGCTGTTTTTT. Amino acids: CSATGVGELFF.